What follows are 9 T cell receptor beta chains derived from one specimen sequenced in a study of control samples from healthy donors and cancer patients. Assay: immunoSEQ multiplex PCR; the TCRdb copy retains only in-frame clones and omits some. The sample yields about 89,000 clones, about 85% seen once. What was sequenced was blood. The receptors stem from a woman between 35 and 50 years old in good health.

The sample holds a few counts of this clone. The V gene is TRBV4-3, the J gene TRBJ1-5, with a tentative D call TRBD1 (6 bases). Per the germline V gene, CDR1 is LGHNA and CDR2 is YSLEER. V lost 0 bases and J lost 6, with 15 bases in between. CDR3 size: 16 residues. In nucleotides, the CDR3 is TGCGCCAGCAGCCAAGATGGGGGGCAGGCGGGTCAGCCCCAGCATTTT. Protein: CASSQDGGQAGQPQHF.

V is TRBV7-8 and J is TRBJ2-7; D perhaps matches TRBD2 (6 bases). V was shortened by 1 base and J by 6 bases, with 16 bases between the two germline ends. CDR3 size: 15 residues. CDR1 is SGHVS and CDR2 is FQNEAQ in the germline V gene. CDR3 sequence: CASSLEMGGIGEQYF. In nucleotides, the CDR3 is TGTGCCAGCAGCTTAGAAATGGGCGGGATTGGCGAGCAGTACTTC.

V and J are TRBV30 and TRBJ2-7, with D tentatively TRBD1 or TRBD2 (6 bases each). CDR1 is GTSNPN, CDR2 SVGIG, per germline (reference sequence). V was shortened by 0 bases and J by 7 bases, with 13 bases between the two germline ends. CDR3 length: 13 residues. The CDR3 spells CAWSVRGVGEQYF. Here the CDR3 DNA reads TGTGCCTGGAGTGTAAGGGGGGTAGGTGAGCAGTACTTC.

This clone is a singleton in its sample. The DNA of the CDR3 is TGTGCCTGGAGTGCGTCCGAGTATCAGCCCCAGCATTTT. It translates to CAWSASEYQPQHF. V is TRBV30 and J is TRBJ1-5; D is uncertain. Germline V gives CDR1 GTSNPN, CDR2 SVGIG (reference sequence). Trimming stripped 1 base from V and 5 bases from J, with 9 bases between. This CDR3 spans 13 amino acids. The full variable domain, with the rest looked up from reference TRBV30 and TRBJ1-5, is SQTIHQWPATLVQPVGSPLSLECTVEGTSNPNLYWYRQAAGRGLQLLFYSVGIGQISSEVPQNLSASRPQDRQFILSSKKLLLSDSGFYLCAWSASEYQPQHFGDGTRLSIL.

The V call is TRBV5-5, the J call TRBJ2-7; D remains ambiguous. This CDR3 spans 12 amino acids. Trimming removed 4 bases from V and 3 bases from J, with 8 bases in between. CDR1 is SGHKS and CDR2 is YYEKEE in the germline V gene (reference sequence). CDR3 protein: CASSPPRYEQYF. CDR3 sequence (DNA): TGTGCCAGCAGCCCCCCACGCTACGAGCAGTACTTC. The entire variable domain, with the rest obtained from reference TRBV5-5 and TRBJ2-7, is as follows: DAGVTQSPTHLIKTRGQQVTLRCSPISGHKSVSWYQQVLGQGPQFIFQYYEKEERGRGNFPDRFSARQFPNYSSELNVNALLLGDSALYLCASSPPRYEQYFGPGTRLTVT.

This chain links TRBV7-9 with TRBJ2-5; D unclear. Trimming took 1 base from V and 3 from J, leaving 6 bases between them. Germline lookup yields CDR1 SEHNR and CDR2 FQNEAQ (reference sequence). The CDR3 extends over 13 amino acids. As DNA, the CDR3 is TGTGCCAGCAGCTTAGAAGGGAAAGAGACCCAGTACTTC. Residues: CASSLEGKETQYF. Variable domain in full (rest from reference TRBV7-9 and TRBJ2-5): DTGVSQNPRHKITKRGQNVTFRCDPISEHNRLYWYRQTLGQGPEFLTYFQNEAQLEKSRLLSDRFSAERPKGSFSTLEIQRTEQGDSAMYLCASSLEGKETQYFGPGTRLLVL.

The chain combines TRBV5-6 with TRBJ2-3; TRBD2 aligns across 7 bases. Germline values: CDR1 SGHDT, CDR2 YYEEEE. This CDR3 has 16 amino acids. Trimming removed 5 bases from V and 0 bases from J; junction bases left unmatched: 9. The CDR3 reads CASSTRGVLSTDTQYF. The CDR3 bases are TGTGCCAGCAGTACCCGGGGGGTTTTAAGCACAGATACGCAGTATTTT.

This rearrangement joins TRBV2 to TRBJ1-2; the match to TRBD1 covers 12 bases. V trimming: 7 bases; J trimming: 8 bases; junction bases outside the gene matches: 11. The CDR3 is 15 residues long. The germline V gene has CDR1 SNHLY and CDR2 FYNNEI. The CDR3 coding sequence is TGTGCCAGCAACATGGAGGGACAGGGGGCGAGAGGCTACACCTTC. Its translation is CASNMEGQGARGYTF.

The chain links TRBV6-4 to TRBJ1-5, with D maybe TRBD1 (5 bases). The CDR3 runs 13 residues. CDR1 MRHNA and CDR2 SNTAGT come from the germline V gene. The ends were cut back, 5 bases at V and 4 bases at J, with 9 bases in the middle. The CDR3 here is CASSPEGNQPQHF. The CDR3 coding sequence is TGTGCCAGCAGTCCTGAGGGGAATCAGCCCCAGCATTTT.